These T cell receptor beta chains were read from a single sample in a study of shared clonotypes between healthy human individuals. TCRdb keeps only in-frame clones here, not all; method: immunoSEQ multiplex PCR. Of some 690,000 clones in the sample, about 92% were seen once. Input material: memory CD8+ T cells from PBMCs. The receptors derive from a man aged 18-30 years in good health. Some clones in this sample may be carry-over from other donors' samples. Both conserved end residues are trimmed from each CDR3.

>TRBV12-5
ASGFGGALSYGYT
>TRBV27
ASSSRLAGRNEQF
>TRBV5-5
ASRNTTDSYNEQF
>TRBV9
ASSVGGDPPNEQY
>TRBV27
ASSLWTSGRRYEQY
>TRBV6-5
ASVGGANYGYT
>TRBV6-6
ASSFGQGWSEQY
>TRBV9
ASSGAPGTSFREQY
>TRBV30
AWRETGGGGTIY
>TRBV27
ASSLGFGSEQY
>TRBV2
ASSPGTSYEQY
>TRBV28
ASSWHRSSYNEQF
>TRBV30
AWRFGTVNNSPLH
>TRBV5-6
ASSRTGGNTEAF
>TRBV7-9
ASSLNVLRAEDYGYT
>TRBV28
ASSLGWDQPQH
>TRBV4-2
ASSHTRLTLTDYGYT
>TRBV27
ATRAKDYEQY
>TRBV2
ASQGERDYNEQF
>TRBV25-1
ASSEVASGYNEQF
>TRBV10-3
AISEPKTGFGYT
>TRBV2
ASSASRGVGYT
>TRBV28
ASSLGGAEAF
>TRBV7-2
ASASRGPYGNTIY
>TRBV25-1
ASSEFDIDQPQH
>TRBV7-9
ASSQEAGGSYEQY
>TRBV19
ASRGAGQPYEQY
>TRBV4-1
ASSQRRGVNNSPLH
>TRBV6-5
ASSYGGFSYNEQF
>TRBV5-1
ASSRGWEAF
>TRBV5-1
ASSLASRREQY
>TRBV28
ASSPRGLAAWAEAF
>TRBV5-1
ASSLGLFRLPVSNTGELF
>TRBV10-3
AISEGGSAEAF
>TRBV7-9
ASSLEGWADEQY
>TRBV28
ASSLAPAEYSDTQY
>TRBV30
AWSGGTASNQPQH
>TRBV28
ASSLWGGRDEQY
>TRBV19
ASSILGGSNQPQH
>TRBV14
ASSPSRQGNEQF
>TRBV4-2
ASSPPGGRGPKNIQY
>TRBV4-2
ASSPRTSLGYT
>TRBV4-1
ASSQVSMGNQPQH
>TRBV28
ASSYGQFSGNTIY
>TRBV7-9
ASSPPTGSSYNEQF
>TRBV19
ASSMAGASYEQY
>TRBV29-1
SVVRVNTEAF